This T cell receptor beta chain was recorded in a study of T cell responses to AZD1222 COVID-19 vaccine. Study-wide background: Pooled samples include second doses given at about 4 or 12 weeks. General study points: Clonal diversity was possibly underestimated, and the donors were mostly white British, with more females.

TCRdb's copy holds only in-frame clones and misses some; the assay was immunoSEQ multiplex PCR. In the table there are more than 85,000 clones, more than 70% of which are singletons. As for this clone: Its antigen is undetermined.

With 10 bases removed from V and 3 bases from J, the gap between germline ends came to 15 bases. Germline loops: CDR1 LNHDA, CDR2 SQIVND (reference sequence). The CDR3 spans 13 residues. The clonotype originates from an adult in good health. The sequenced sample was peripheral blood, obtained on day 0 of AZD1222 vaccination. The chain combines TRBV19 with TRBJ1-2; a possible D gene is TRBD1 (5 bases). The CDR3 protein is CATTSGGYYGYTF. For the CDR3, the DNA is TGTGCCACCACGAGCGGGGGGTACTATGGCTACACCTTC.